This T cell receptor (beta chain) was identified during a study of cytomegalovirus exposure and HLA in healthy donors. Study observations and caveats: Rarity marked most TCR sequences, yet some public TCRs occurred in many donors. Later analysis associated a missense DCLRE1C variant with TCR beta V- and J-gene trimming. Apparent HLA restriction characterized most CMV-associated TCR beta chains in a later analysis. Indistinguishability led to the exclusion of some V segments, TRBV6-2 and TRBV6-3 included.

The PCR employed 60 Vbeta primers together with 13 Jbeta primers. Measured with immunoSEQ multiplex PCR; TCRdb has only the in-frame clones, and not every one. The repertoire has about 140,000 clones, roughly three fifths of them found once; the top ten carry 6.5%. As to this clone: Its target is not known.

Between the trimmed V and J ends, which lost 11 bases and 10 bases, there was a span of 21 bases. CDR1 is SNHLY and CDR2 is FYNNEI in the germline V gene. The CDR3 covers 13 residues. Sequenced sample: PBMCs. The receptor comes from a woman aged 55-70 years in good health and CMV-seronegative. The chain couples TRBV2 to TRBJ2-1, with D unclear. The DNA of the CDR3 is TGTGCCGGAAGCAGCGCTGTCATCGGGGAGCAGTTCTTC. Protein product: CAGSSAVIGEQFF.